Below, 27 T cell receptor beta chains from the same sample are listed, as sequenced in a study of graft-versus-host responses after intestinal transplantation. The antigens these receptors bind are not known. Method: immunoSEQ multiplex PCR; TCRdb's copy keeps in-frame clones and lacks some. Altogether some 64,000 clones are present, over 90% being singletons, with the ten largest covering 1.5% to 2%. This specimen consisted of unstimulated CD8+ T cells sorted from spleen or lymph node cells, obtained before transplant. Source of these receptors: a human donor who was the organ donor for an intestinal transplant.

V and J are TRBV5-1 and TRBJ2-1; no clear D. V lost 0 bases, J lost 0 bases, and 7 bases lay in between. CDR1 is SGHRS, CDR2 YFSETQ, per germline. CDR3 length: 15 residues. The CDR3 DNA reads TGCGCCAGCAGCTTGGACCCAGGCTCCTACAATGAGCAGTTCTTC. This translates into CASSLDPGSYNEQFF.

The chain uses TRBV6-5 and TRBJ1-4; a weak D match, TRBD1 (6 bases). With 4 bases removed from V and 5 bases from J, the gap between germline ends came to 17 bases. This CDR3 has 16 amino acids. Germline CDR1 and CDR2: MNHEY and SVGAGI. CDR3 DNA sequence: TGTGCCAGCAGTTCTAGAACAGGGATAGGGAATGAAAAACTGTTTTTT. It yields the protein CASSSRTGIGNEKLFF.

The chain links TRBV4-2 to TRBJ2-3; TRBD2 matches at 11 bases. CDR3 length equals 17 residues. V lost 5 bases to trimming and J lost 4 bases; unmatched junction nucleotides: 11. CDR1 is LGHNA and CDR2 is YNFKEQ in the germline V gene. In nucleotides, the CDR3 is TGTGCCAGCAGCGCAGTTCCCCTAGCGGGAGGTCCAGATACGCAGTATTTT. It is translated as CASSAVPLAGGPDTQYF.

The chain employs TRBV10-2 and TRBJ2-3; possible D gene TRBD2, 6 bases. CDR3 length: 17 residues. Trimming left V 1 base short and J 4 bases short, with 18 bases between. Germline V CDR1 and CDR2: WSHSY, SAAADI. The CDR3 region has the DNA TGCGCCAGCAGTGAGTTTTTGGGGCGGGAAATTGCAGATACGCAGTATTTT. It is translated as CASSEFLGREIADTQYF.

The chain couples TRBV7-8 to TRBJ2-1; TRBD1 agrees at 9 bases. The CDR3 contains 16 residues. Per the germline V gene, CDR1 is SGHVS and CDR2 is FQNEAQ. The ends lost 5 bases at V and 4 bases at J; junction bases unmatched: 9. In DNA form, the CDR3 reads TGTGCCAGCAGCCTAAGGACAGGGGACCTATACAATGAGCAGTTCTTC. Its protein product is CASSLRTGDLYNEQFF. Full variable domain (outside the CDR3, taken from reference TRBV7-8 and TRBJ2-1): GAGVSQSPRYKVAKRGQDVALRCDPISGHVSLFWYQQALGQGPEFLTYFQNEAQLDKSGLPSDRFFAERPEGSVSTLKIQRTQQEDSAVYLCASSLRTGDLYNEQFFGPGTRLTVL.

The sample holds one count of this clone. This chain uses TRBV7-8 with TRBJ1-1; maybe TRBD1 (5 bases). V lost 2 bases and J lost 4, with 23 bases in between. The length of the CDR3 is 18 residues. Germline values: CDR1 SGHVS, CDR2 FQNEAQ. The CDR3 DNA reads as TGTGCCAGCAGCTTAAAGGGAGGGACCATCGACGCGTGCACTGAAGCTTTCTTT. Protein: CASSLKGGTIDACTEAFF.

V gene TRBV6-1 combines with J gene TRBJ1-2, with D maybe TRBD1 (6 bases). Deletions cut 2 bases from V and 2 bases from J, with 9 bases between. Germline loops: CDR1 MNHNS, CDR2 SASEGT. This CDR3 region has 14 residues. The CDR3 loop is CASSEFTGNYGYTF. The CDR3 DNA reads TGTGCCAGCAGTGAATTCACAGGGAACTATGGCTACACCTTC.

The chain links TRBV6-6 to TRBJ2-7; 7 nucleotides line up with TRBD2. The CDR3 consists of 14 residues. Germline V gene data show CDR1 as MNHNY and CDR2 as SVGAGI (reference sequence). V lost 2 bases to trimming and J lost 5 bases; unmatched junction nucleotides: 6. DNA of the CDR3: TGTGCCAGCAGTTACCGGACTAGGGCGCACGAGCAGTACTTC. Protein sequence: CASSYRTRAHEQYF.

This chain joins TRBV28 and TRBJ2-7; 11 bases agree with TRBD1. Germline loops: CDR1 MDHEN, CDR2 SYDVKM. Trimming at V came to 5 bases and at J to 4 bases, leaving 4 bases not matched to a gene. The CDR3 totals 14 residues. The CDR3 protein is CASSDRDRGYEQYF. The DNA of the CDR3 is TGTGCCAGCAGTGACCGGGACAGGGGGTACGAGCAGTACTTC.

The rearrangement joins TRBV7-9 to TRBJ2-7, with 13 bases fitting TRBD2. The CDR3 is 19 amino acids. In germline, CDR1 is SEHNR, CDR2 FQNEAQ (reference sequence). V lost 0 bases to trimming and J lost 2 bases; unmatched junction nucleotides: 10. The DNA of the CDR3 is TGTGCCAGCAGCTTAGCTCTTTCAGGACTAGCGGGAGCCACCTACGAGCAGTACTTC. Its protein is CASSLALSGLAGATYEQYF.

The chain joins TRBV19 to TRBJ2-3; 10 bases are shared with TRBD2. This CDR3 is 15 amino acids long. Germline CDR1 LNHDA, CDR2 SQIVND (reference sequence). V shed 6 bases and J 2 bases; nucleotides not matched to a gene: 5. CDR3 nucleotides: TGTGCCAGTAGGGGACTAGCGAGTTTCACAGATACGCAGTATTTT. As protein: CASRGLASFTDTQYF.

The V and J genes are TRBV9 and TRBJ2-1; possible D gene TRBD1, 5 bases. This CDR3 is 13 amino acids long. Germline CDR1 reads SGDLS; CDR2 reads YYNGEE. Trimming removed 4 bases from V and 3 bases from J, with 8 bases in between. The CDR3 sequence: CASSIDSYNEQFF. The CDR3 region has the DNA TGTGCCAGCAGCATCGACAGCTACAATGAGCAGTTCTTC.

The chain has TRBV15 and TRBJ1-3; D remains ambiguous. This CDR3 has 17 residues. V lost 0 bases, J lost 0 bases, and 12 bases lay in between. The V gene's germline CDR1 is LNHNV and CDR2 YYDKDF (reference sequence). The CDR3 protein is CATSREARGSSGNTIYF. In DNA form, the CDR3 reads TGTGCCACCAGCAGAGAGGCTCGGGGAAGCTCTGGAAACACCATATATTTT.

The chain employs TRBV19 and TRBJ2-7, with 7 nucleotides matching TRBD1. The CDR3 consists of 13 residues. The germline gives CDR1 LNHDA, CDR2 SQIVND (reference sequence). Germline trimming cut 4 bases from V and 4 bases from J; bases unmatched to any gene: 4. The CDR3 is CASSTDRRYEQYF. The CDR3 region has the DNA TGTGCCAGTAGTACGGACAGGAGATACGAGCAGTACTTC.

The chain has TRBV29-1 and TRBJ1-2; 7 bases fit TRBD1. V trimming: 6 bases; J trimming: 0 bases; junction bases outside the gene matches: 7. The CDR3 loop spans 14 amino acids. From germline, CDR1 is SQVTM and CDR2 ANQGSEA. The CDR3 DNA reads TGCAGCGTGACAGGGTTGGGCACTAACTATGGCTACACCTTC. This gives the protein CSVTGLGTNYGYTF. The entire variable domain, with the rest obtained from reference TRBV29-1 and TRBJ1-2, is as follows: SAVISQKPSRDICQRGTSLTIQCQVDSQVTMMFWYRQQPGQSLTLIATANQGSEATYESGFVIDKFPISRPNLTFSTLTVSNMSPEDSSIYLCSVTGLGTNYGYTFGSGTRLTVV.

The chain uses TRBV28 and TRBJ2-7; 12 nucleotides agree with TRBD2. Germline-derived CDR1 and CDR2 are MDHEN and SYDVKM. CDR3 length: 14 amino acids. V shed 6 bases, J shed 6 bases, and the junction held 6 bases outside the gene matches. Here the CDR3 DNA reads TGTGCCAGCAGGGAGACTAGCGGGAGTTTCGAGCAGTACTTC. The encoded protein is CASRETSGSFEQYF. The whole variable domain, remainder taken from reference TRBV28 and TRBJ2-7, is DVKVTQSSRYLVKRTGEKVFLECVQDMDHENMFWYRQDPGLGLRLIYFSYDVKMKEKGDIPEGYSVSREKKERFSLILESASTNQTSMYLCASRETSGSFEQYFGPGTRLTVT.

This chain connects TRBV28 to TRBJ1-5; D possibly corresponds to TRBD1 (5 bases). V shed 4 bases and J shed 4 bases, with 11 bases lying between them. The CDR3 has 14 amino acids. The V gene's germline CDR1 is MDHEN and CDR2 SYDVKM. CDR3 DNA: TGTGCCAGCAGTTGGCAGGGAGGGAATCAGCCCCAGCATTTT. This sequence encodes CASSWQGGNQPQHF.

The rearrangement joins TRBV19 to TRBJ2-7; the D gene is possibly TRBD2 (6 bases). The CDR3 extends over 13 amino acids. From germline, CDR1 is LNHDA and CDR2 SQIVND (reference sequence). The V end lost 3 bases, the J end lost 3 bases, and 9 bases lay between the germline ends. CDR3 sequence (DNA): TGTGCCAGTAGTATCACTAGCAGCTACGAGCAGTACTTC. Translating gives CASSITSSYEQYF.

CDR3 in amino acids: CASKSGSRTDTQYF. CDR3 nucleotide sequence: TGTGCCAGCAAGAGCGGGAGCCGCACAGATACGCAGTATTTT. This chain uses TRBV6-5 with TRBJ2-3; TRBD2 matches at 8 bases. This CDR3 has 14 residues. Germline lookup yields CDR1 MNHEY and CDR2 SVGAGI. Trimming removed 7 bases from V and 1 base from J; junction bases left unmatched: 4.

The chain joins TRBV9 to TRBJ1-2; no definite D call. The length of the CDR3 is 13 residues. The germline gives CDR1 SGDLS, CDR2 YYNGEE. The ends were cut back, 7 bases at V and 5 bases at J, with 15 bases in the middle. In DNA form, the CDR3 reads TGTGCCAGCTCTGGAGGGCGAGGGTATGGCTACACCTTC. Protein: CASSGGRGYGYTF.

The chain links TRBV6-5 to TRBJ2-7; tentative D call: TRBD2 (5 bases). Trimming removed 0 bases at V and 3 bases at J, with 12 bases between. The CDR3 extends over 15 amino acids. Per the germline V gene, CDR1 is MNHEY and CDR2 is SVGAGI. The CDR3 nucleotides read TGTGCCAGCAGTTACTCGGTCGAGGGCGGCTACGAGCAGTACTTC. Translating it yields CASSYSVEGGYEQYF.

The gene calls are TRBV5-4 and TRBJ2-1; possibly TRBD2 for D (5 bases). Germline V gives CDR1 SGHNT, CDR2 YYREEE (reference sequence). This CDR3 has 13 residues. Trimming pared 2 bases from V and 8 bases from J, leaving 11 bases between. The CDR3 region is CASSLSHSDEQFF. The CDR3 coding sequence is TGTGCCAGCAGCTTATCCCATAGCGATGAGCAGTTCTTC.

The chain joins TRBV19 to TRBJ2-1; 9 bases are shared with TRBD2. This CDR3 comprises 17 residues. V trimming: 4 bases; J trimming: 2 bases; junction bases outside the gene matches: 9. In germline, CDR1 is LNHDA, CDR2 SQIVND (reference sequence). DNA for the CDR3: TGTGCCAGTAGTAGTACATGGGCTAGCGGGACCTACAATGAGCAGTTCTTC. This sequence encodes CASSSTWASGTYNEQFF.

This sequence joins TRBV25-1 and TRBJ2-3; a weak D match, TRBD2 (5 bases). The germline V gene has CDR1 MGHDK and CDR2 SYGVNS. The CDR3 has 15 residues. The ends were cut back, 4 bases at V and 2 bases at J, with 13 bases in the middle. Here the CDR3 DNA reads TGTGCCAGCAGTGTCGACATTGGACTCACAGATACGCAGTATTTT. This encodes CASSVDIGLTDTQYF.

V gene TRBV28 combines with J gene TRBJ2-3; 8 bases are shared with TRBD2. CDR3 length: 14 residues. The germline gives CDR1 MDHEN, CDR2 SYDVKM. V shed 3 bases and J 10 bases; nucleotides not matched to a gene: 9. CDR3 residues: CASSLTGGGAPQYF. CDR3 in DNA: TGTGCCAGCAGTTTGACGGGGGGGGGCGCTCCGCAGTATTTT.

This clone was seen a single time. The chain uses TRBV30 and TRBJ2-1; D remains unclear. There are 15 residues in the CDR3. Trimming shortened V by 3 bases and J by 4 bases, and 16 bases separated the two germline ends. Germline V gene data show CDR1 as GTSNPN and CDR2 as SVGIG (reference sequence). The CDR3 region has the DNA TGTGCCTGGAGCGTTCATACCCACTCTTACAATGAGCAGTTCTTC. This translates into CAWSVHTHSYNEQFF.

CDR3 loop: CASSQEQGGRRYGYTF. DNA of the CDR3: TGTGCCAGCAGCCAAGAGCAGGGTGGGCGGCGCTATGGCTACACCTTC. This chain connects TRBV4-2 to TRBJ1-2; D might be TRBD1 (5 bases). V gave up 0 bases and J gave up 4 bases, with 15 bases separating them. Germline V gives CDR1 LGHNA, CDR2 YNFKEQ. The CDR3 has 16 amino acids.